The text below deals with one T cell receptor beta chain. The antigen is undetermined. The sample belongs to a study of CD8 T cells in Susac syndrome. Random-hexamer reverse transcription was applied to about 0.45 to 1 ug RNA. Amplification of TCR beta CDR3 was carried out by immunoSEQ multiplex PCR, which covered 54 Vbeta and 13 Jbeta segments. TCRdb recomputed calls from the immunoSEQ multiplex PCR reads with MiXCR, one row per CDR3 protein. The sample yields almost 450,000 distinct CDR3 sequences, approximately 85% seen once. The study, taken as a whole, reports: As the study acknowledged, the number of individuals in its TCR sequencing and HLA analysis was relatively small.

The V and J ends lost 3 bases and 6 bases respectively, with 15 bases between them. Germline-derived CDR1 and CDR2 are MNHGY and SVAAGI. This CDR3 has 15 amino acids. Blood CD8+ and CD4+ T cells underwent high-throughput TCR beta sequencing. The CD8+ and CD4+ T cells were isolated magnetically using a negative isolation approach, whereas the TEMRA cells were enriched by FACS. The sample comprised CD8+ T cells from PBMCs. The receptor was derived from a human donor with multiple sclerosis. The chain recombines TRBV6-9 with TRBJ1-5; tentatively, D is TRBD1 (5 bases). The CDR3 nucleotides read TGTGCCAGCAGTTACCCTAACAGGTTATGTCAGCCCCAGCATTTT. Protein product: CASSYPNRLCQPQHF.